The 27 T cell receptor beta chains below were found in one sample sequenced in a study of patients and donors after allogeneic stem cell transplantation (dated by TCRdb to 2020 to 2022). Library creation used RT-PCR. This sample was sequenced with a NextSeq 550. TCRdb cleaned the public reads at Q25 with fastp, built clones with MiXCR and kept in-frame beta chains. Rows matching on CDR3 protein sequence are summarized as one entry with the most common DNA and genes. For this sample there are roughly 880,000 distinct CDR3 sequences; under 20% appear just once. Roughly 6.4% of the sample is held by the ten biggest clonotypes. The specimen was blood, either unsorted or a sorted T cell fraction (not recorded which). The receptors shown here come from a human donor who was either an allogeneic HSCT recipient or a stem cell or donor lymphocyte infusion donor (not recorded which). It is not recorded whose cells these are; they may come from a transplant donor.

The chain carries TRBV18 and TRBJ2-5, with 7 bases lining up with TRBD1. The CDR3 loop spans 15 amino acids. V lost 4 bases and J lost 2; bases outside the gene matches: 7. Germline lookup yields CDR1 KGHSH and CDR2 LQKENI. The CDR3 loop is CASSLSDRPQETQYF. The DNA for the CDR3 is TGTGCCAGCTCACTCTCGGACAGGCCTCAAGAGACCCAGTACTTC.

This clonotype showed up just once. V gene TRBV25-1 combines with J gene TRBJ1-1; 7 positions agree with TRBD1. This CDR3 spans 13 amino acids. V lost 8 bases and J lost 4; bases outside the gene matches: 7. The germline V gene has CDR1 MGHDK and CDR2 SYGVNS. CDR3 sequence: CASVRQGGTEAFF. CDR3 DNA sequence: TGTGCCAGCGTCAGACAGGGCGGCACTGAAGCTTTCTTT.

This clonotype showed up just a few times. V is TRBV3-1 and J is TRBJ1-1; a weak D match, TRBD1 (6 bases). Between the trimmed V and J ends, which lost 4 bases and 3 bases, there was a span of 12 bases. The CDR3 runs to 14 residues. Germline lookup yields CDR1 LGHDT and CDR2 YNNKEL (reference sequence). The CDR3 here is CASSPGQPYTEAFF. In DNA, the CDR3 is TGTGCCAGCAGCCCAGGACAGCCTTACACTGAAGCTTTCTTT.

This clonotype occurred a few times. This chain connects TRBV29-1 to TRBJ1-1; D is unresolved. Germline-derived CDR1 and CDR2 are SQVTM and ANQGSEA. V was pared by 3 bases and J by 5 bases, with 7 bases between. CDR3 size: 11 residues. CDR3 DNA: TGCAGCGTTGAGGGGTTAACTGAAGCTTTCTTT. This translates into CSVEGLTEAFF.

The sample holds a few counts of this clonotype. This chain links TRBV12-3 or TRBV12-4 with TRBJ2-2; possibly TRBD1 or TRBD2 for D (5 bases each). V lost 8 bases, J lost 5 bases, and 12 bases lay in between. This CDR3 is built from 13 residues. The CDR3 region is CASAGARTGELFF. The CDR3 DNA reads TGTGCCAGCGCCGGGGCGCGTACCGGGGAGCTGTTTTTT.

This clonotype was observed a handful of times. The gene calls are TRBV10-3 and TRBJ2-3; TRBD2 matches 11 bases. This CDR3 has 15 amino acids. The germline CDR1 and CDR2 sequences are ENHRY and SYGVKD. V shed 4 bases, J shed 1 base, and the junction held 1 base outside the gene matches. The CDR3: CAISGGLAGTDTQYF. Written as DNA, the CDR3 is TGTGCCATCAGTGGGGGACTAGCGGGCACAGATACGCAGTATTTT.

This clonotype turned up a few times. CDR3 protein: CAYPSGANVLTF. The DNA of the CDR3 is TGTGCCTACCCCTCTGGGGCCAACGTCCTGACTTTC. The chain uses TRBV7-2 and TRBJ2-6; the D is unclear. Germline CDR1 SGHTA, CDR2 FQGNSA. The length of the CDR3 is 12 residues. V was cut by 11 bases and J by 0 bases, with 5 bases left in between.

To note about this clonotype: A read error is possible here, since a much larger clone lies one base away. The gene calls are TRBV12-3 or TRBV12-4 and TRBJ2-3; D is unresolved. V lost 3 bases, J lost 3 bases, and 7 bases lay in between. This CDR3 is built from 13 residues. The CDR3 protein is CASSFDNTDTQYF. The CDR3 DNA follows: TGTGCCAGCAGTTTCGATAATACAGATACGCAGTATTTT.

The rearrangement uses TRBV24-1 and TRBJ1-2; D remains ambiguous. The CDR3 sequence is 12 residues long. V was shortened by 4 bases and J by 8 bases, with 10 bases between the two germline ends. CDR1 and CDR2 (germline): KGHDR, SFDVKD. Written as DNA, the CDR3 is TGTGCCACCAGTGACCGCGATCGGGGCTACACCTTC. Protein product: CATSDRDRGYTF.

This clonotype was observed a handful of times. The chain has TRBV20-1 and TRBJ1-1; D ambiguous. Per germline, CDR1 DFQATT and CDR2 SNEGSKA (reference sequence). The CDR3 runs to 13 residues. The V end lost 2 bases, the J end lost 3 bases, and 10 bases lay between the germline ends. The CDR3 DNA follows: TGCAGTGCTAGACTAGACCTACACACTGAAGCTTTCTTT. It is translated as CSARLDLHTEAFF.

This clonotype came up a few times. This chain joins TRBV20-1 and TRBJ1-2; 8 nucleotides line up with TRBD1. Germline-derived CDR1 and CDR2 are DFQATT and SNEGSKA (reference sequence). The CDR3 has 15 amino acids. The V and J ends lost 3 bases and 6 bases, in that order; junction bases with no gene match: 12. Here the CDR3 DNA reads TGCAGTGCTAGGGGCCAGGGGGCTTTGGGGGATGGCTACACCTTC. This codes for CSARGQGALGDGYTF.

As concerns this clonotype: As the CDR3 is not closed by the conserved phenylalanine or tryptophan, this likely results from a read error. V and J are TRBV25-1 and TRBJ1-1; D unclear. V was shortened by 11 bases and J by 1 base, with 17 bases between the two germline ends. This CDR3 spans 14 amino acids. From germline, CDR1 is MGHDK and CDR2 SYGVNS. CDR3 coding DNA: TGTGCCTCAAAGGAGACGGAGAAGAACACTGAAGCTTTCCTT. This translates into CASKETEKNTEAFL.

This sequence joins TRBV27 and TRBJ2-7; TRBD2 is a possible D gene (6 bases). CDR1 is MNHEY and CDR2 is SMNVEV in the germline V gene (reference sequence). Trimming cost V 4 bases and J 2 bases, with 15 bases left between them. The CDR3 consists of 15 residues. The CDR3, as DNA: TGTGCCAGCAGTTCCCCCCGGCGGAGGGCCTACGAGCAGTACTTC. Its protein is CASSSPRRRAYEQYF.

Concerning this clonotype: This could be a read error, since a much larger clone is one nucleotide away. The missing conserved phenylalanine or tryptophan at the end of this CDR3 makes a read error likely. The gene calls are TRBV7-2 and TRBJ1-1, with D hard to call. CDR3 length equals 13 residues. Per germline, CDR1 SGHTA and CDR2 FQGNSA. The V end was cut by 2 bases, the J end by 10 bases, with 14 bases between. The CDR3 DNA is TGTGCCAGCAGCTTAAATGAACGTATCGGAGCTTTCATT. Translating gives CASSLNERIGAFI.

The CDR3 loop reads CASSYGGGPGELFF. The CDR3 DNA reads TGTGCCAGCAGTTACGGGGGTGGCCCCGGGGAGCTGTTTTTT. The rearrangement joins TRBV6-5 to TRBJ2-2, with D perhaps assigned TRBD1 or TRBD2 (5 bases each). V was pared by 2 bases and J by 6 bases, with 10 bases between. The CDR3 has 14 residues. Germline V gene sequence: CDR1 MNHEY, CDR2 SVGAGI.

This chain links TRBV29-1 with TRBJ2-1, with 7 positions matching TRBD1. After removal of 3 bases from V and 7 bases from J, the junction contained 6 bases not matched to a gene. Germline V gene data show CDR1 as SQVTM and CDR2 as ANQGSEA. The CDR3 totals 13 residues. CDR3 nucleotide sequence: TGCAGCGTTGAGAAGGGGGCGGGTAATGAGCAGTTCTTC. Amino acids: CSVEKGAGNEQFF.

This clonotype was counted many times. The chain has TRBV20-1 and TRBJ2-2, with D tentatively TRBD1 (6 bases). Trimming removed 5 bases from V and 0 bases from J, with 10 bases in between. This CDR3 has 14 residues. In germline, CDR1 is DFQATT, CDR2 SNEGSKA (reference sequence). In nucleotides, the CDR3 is TGCAGTGCTTACCGGGACACGAACACCGGGGAGCTGTTTTTT. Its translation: CSAYRDTNTGELFF.

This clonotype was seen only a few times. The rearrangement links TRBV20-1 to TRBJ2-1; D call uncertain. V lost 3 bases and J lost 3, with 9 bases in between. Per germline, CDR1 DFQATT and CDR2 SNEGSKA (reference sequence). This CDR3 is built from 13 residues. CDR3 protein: CSARRLVYNEQFF. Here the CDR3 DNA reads TGCAGTGCTAGGCGGCTAGTCTACAATGAGCAGTTCTTC.

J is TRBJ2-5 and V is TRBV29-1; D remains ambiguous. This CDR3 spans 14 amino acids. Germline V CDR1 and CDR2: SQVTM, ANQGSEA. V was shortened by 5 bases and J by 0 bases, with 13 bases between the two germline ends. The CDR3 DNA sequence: TGCAGCGTTACCTGGGTCTGGTACCAAGAGACCCAGTACTTC. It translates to CSVTWVWYQETQYF.

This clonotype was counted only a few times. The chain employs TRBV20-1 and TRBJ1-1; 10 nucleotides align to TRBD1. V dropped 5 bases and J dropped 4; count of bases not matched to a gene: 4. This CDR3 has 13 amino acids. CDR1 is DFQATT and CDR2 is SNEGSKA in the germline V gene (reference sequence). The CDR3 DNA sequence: TGCAGTGCTTCCGGGGACAGGGGCACTGAAGCTTTCTTT. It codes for CSASGDRGTEAFF.

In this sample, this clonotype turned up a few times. The chain's CDR3 is CSVEGIAGGSTDTQYF. As DNA, the CDR3 is TGCAGCGTTGAAGGGATAGCGGGGGGGAGCACAGATACGCAGTATTTT. The chain recombines TRBV29-1 with TRBJ2-3; 11 bases line up with TRBD2. The ends lost 1 base at V and 0 bases at J; junction bases unmatched: 3. Germline V CDR1 and CDR2: SQVTM, ANQGSEA. This CDR3 comprises 16 residues.

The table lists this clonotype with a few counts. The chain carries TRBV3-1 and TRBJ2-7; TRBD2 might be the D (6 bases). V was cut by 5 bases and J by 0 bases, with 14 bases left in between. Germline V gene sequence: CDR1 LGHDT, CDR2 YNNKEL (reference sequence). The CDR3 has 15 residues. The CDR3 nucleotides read TGTGCCAGCAGCTTCTCGGGCGGGGTCTCCTACGAGCAGTACTTC. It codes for CASSFSGGVSYEQYF.

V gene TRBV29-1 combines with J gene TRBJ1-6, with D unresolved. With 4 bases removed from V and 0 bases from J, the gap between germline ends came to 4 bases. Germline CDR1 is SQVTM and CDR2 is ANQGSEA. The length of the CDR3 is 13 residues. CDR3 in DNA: TGCAGCGTTGGGAGCTCCTATAATTCACCCCTCCACTTT. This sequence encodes CSVGSSYNSPLHF.

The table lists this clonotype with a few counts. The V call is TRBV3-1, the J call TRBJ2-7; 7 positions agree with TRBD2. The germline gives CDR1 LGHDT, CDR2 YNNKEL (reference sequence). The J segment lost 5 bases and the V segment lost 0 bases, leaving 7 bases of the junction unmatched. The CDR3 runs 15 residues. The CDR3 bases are TGTGCCAGCAGCCAAGAAGGGACTATCCCCCACGAGCAGTACTTC. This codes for CASSQEGTIPHEQYF.

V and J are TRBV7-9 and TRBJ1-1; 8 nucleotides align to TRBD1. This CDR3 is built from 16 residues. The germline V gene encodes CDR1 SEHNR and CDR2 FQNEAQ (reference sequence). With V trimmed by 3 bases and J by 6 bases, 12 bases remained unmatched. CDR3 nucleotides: TGTGCCAGCAGCTTCTCCTTATCAGGGGGCATCCCTGAAGCTTTCTTT. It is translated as CASSFSLSGGIPEAFF.

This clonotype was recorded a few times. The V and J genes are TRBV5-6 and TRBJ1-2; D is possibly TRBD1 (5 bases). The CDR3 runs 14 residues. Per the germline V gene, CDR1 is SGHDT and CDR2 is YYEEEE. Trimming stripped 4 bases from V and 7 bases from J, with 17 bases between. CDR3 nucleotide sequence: TGTGCCAGCAGCCGGAACGGCAGGGAGTCTGGCTACACCTTC. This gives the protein CASSRNGRESGYTF.

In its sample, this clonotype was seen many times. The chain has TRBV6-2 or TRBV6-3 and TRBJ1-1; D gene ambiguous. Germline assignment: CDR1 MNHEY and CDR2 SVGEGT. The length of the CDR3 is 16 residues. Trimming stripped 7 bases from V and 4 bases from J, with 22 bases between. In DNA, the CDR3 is TGTGCCAGCATCACTCAACCGGTTCTCCGAGGCACTGAAGCTTTCTTT. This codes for CASITQPVLRGTEAFF.